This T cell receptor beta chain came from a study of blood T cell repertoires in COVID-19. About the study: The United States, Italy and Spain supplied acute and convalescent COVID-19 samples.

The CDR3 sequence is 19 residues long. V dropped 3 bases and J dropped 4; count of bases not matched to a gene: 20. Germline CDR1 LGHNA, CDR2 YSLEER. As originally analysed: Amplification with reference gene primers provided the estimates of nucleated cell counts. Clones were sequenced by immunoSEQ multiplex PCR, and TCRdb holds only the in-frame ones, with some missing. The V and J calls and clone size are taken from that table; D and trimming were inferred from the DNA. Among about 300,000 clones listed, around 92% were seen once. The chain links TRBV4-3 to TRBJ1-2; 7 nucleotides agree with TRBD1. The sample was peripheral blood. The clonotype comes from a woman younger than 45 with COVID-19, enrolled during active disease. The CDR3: CASSQVTGVARIGVYGYTF. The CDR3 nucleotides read TGCGCCAGCAGCCAGGTTACAGGGGTAGCTCGGATCGGCGTCTATGGCTACACCTTC.